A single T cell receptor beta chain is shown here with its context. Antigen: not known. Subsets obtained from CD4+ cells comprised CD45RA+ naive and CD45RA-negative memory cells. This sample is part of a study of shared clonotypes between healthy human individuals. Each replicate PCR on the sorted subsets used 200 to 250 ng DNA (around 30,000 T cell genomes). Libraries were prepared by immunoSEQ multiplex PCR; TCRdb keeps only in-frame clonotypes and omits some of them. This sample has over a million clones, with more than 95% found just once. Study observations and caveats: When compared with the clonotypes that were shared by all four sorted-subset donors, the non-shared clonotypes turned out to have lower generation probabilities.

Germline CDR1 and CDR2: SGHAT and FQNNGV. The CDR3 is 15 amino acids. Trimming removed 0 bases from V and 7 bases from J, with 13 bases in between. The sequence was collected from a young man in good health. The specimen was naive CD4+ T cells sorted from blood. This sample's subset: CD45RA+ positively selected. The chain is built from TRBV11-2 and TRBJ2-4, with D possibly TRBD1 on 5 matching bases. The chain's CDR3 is CASSLESRGWNIQYF. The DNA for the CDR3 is TGTGCCAGCAGCTTAGAATCTAGGGGCTGGAACATTCAGTACTTC. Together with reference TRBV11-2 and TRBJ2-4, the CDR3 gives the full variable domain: EAGVAQSPRYKIIEKRQSVAFWCNPISGHATLYWYQQILGQGPKLLIQFQNNGVVDDSQLPKDRFSAERLKGVDSTLKIQPAKLEDSAVYLCASSLESRGWNIQYFGAGTRLSVL.